These 22 T cell receptor beta chains originate from one sample sequenced in a study of technical replicates of blood from a few donors. TCRdb's copy holds only in-frame clones and misses some; the assay was immunoSEQ multiplex PCR. Counted here are about 93,000 clones, approximately 95% occurring once; the ten biggest clones make up over 0.25%. Sample: T cells isolated from PBMCs. Receptors originate from a human donor in good health.

The chain couples TRBV6-1 to TRBJ2-5; TRBD1 aligns across 7 bases. The CDR3 is made up of 16 amino acids. Losses at the gene ends were 2 bases for V and 1 base for J; bases not matched to a gene: 7. In germline, CDR1 is MNHNS, CDR2 SASEGT. In nucleotides, the CDR3 is TGTGCCAGCAGTGAATCGACAGGGAACTTCCAAGAGACCCAGTACTTC. Its protein is CASSESTGNFQETQYF.

The chain couples TRBV5-1 to TRBJ1-2; D is perhaps TRBD1 (5 bases). With 4 bases removed from V and 6 bases from J, the gap between germline ends came to 13 bases. Germline V gene sequence: CDR1 SGHRS, CDR2 YFSETQ. There are 13 residues in the CDR3. CDR3 amino acids: CASSKTGGDGYTF. As DNA, the CDR3 is TGCGCCAGCAGCAAAACGGGGGGAGATGGCTACACCTTC.

The chain combines TRBV23-1 with TRBJ2-5; 8 positions agree with TRBD1. TRBV23-1 counts as an open reading frame of uncertain function. Germline trimming cut 11 bases from V and 5 bases from J; bases unmatched to any gene: 16. The CDR3 spans 15 residues. For the CDR3, the DNA is TGCGCCCCGGACAGGGCGGTTCCAAAGTGGGAGACCCAGTACTTC. Protein sequence: CAPDRAVPKWETQYF.

CDR3 protein: CASSTQSTGEETQYF. The CDR3 DNA follows: TGTGCCAGCAGCACCCAATCGACAGGGGAGGAGACCCAGTACTTC. The chain uses TRBV11-3 and TRBJ2-5; 8 nucleotides align to TRBD1. This CDR3 has 15 residues. CDR1 and CDR2 from the germline V gene are SGHNT and YENEEA. After removal of 5 bases from V and 5 bases from J, the junction contained 10 bases not matched to a gene.

There are a few counts of this clone. The chain recombines TRBV10-3 with TRBJ2-5; weak D call: TRBD1 (6 bases). V dropped 4 bases and J dropped 0 bases, with 6 bases sitting between them. Germline V gene sequence: CDR1 ENHRY, CDR2 SYGVKD. This CDR3 comprises 13 residues. In DNA, the CDR3 is TGTGCCATCAGTGGGGACAACCAAGAGACCCAGTACTTC. Translated: CAISGDNQETQYF.

This clone has only a few counts. This chain links TRBV27 with TRBJ1-1, with a possible D match to TRBD1 (5 bases). The CDR3 is 14 amino acids. Germline values: CDR1 MNHEY, CDR2 SMNVEV (reference sequence). V was trimmed by 0 bases and J by 3 bases, leaving 8 bases between them. The CDR3 DNA sequence: TGTGCCAGCAGTTTATCCCAGGGCTACACTGAAGCTTTCTTT. This sequence encodes CASSLSQGYTEAFF.

The chain is built from TRBV27 and TRBJ2-7, with D uncertain. The CDR3 is made up of 14 amino acids. CDR1 MNHEY and CDR2 SMNVEV come from the germline V gene (reference sequence). V gave up 2 bases and J gave up 3 bases, with 11 bases separating them. The CDR3: CASSLIGGNYEQYF. In DNA, the CDR3 is TGTGCCAGCAGTTTAATTGGCGGAAACTACGAGCAGTACTTC.

The chain employs TRBV28 and TRBJ2-3, with 10 bases fitting TRBD1. Germline CDR1 is MDHEN and CDR2 is SYDVKM. V lost 6 bases, J lost 5 bases, and 11 bases stayed unmatched. The CDR3 has 16 residues. In DNA, the CDR3 is TGTGCCAGCAGCCTTATAGGGACAGGGGATAAAGATACGCAGTATTTT. It specifies CASSLIGTGDKDTQYF. The full variable domain, rest sourced from reference TRBV28 and TRBJ2-3, is DVKVTQSSRYLVKRTGEKVFLECVQDMDHENMFWYRQDPGLGLRLIYFSYDVKMKEKGDIPEGYSVSREKKERFSLILESASTNQTSMYLCASSLIGTGDKDTQYFGPGTRLTVL.

The V gene is TRBV19, the J gene TRBJ2-7; TRBD2 matches at 8 bases. The CDR3 contains 13 residues. The J segment lost 3 bases and the V segment lost 8 bases, leaving 6 bases of the junction unmatched. Per the germline V gene, CDR1 is LNHDA and CDR2 is SQIVND (reference sequence). The CDR3 protein is CASGGGPYYEQYF. CDR3 sequence (DNA): TGTGCCAGTGGCGGGGGGCCCTACTACGAGCAGTACTTC.

The CDR3 reads CASSFTSTRADTQYF. CDR3 DNA sequence: TGTGCCAGCAGTTTTACTTCCACCCGCGCAGATACGCAGTATTTT. The rearrangement joins TRBV27 to TRBJ2-3; D gene unclear. The CDR3 is made up of 15 amino acids. Germline lookup yields CDR1 MNHEY and CDR2 SMNVEV (reference sequence). V gave up 3 bases and J gave up 4 bases, with 14 bases separating them.

The rearrangement links TRBV2 to TRBJ2-7; the D is unclear. In germline, CDR1 is SNHLY, CDR2 FYNNEI. This CDR3 contains 15 residues. V was shortened by 0 bases and J by 4 bases, with 13 bases between the two germline ends. The CDR3 loop reads CASSEALSPLYEQYF. The CDR3 DNA reads TGTGCCAGCAGTGAAGCGCTTTCTCCACTGTACGAGCAGTACTTC.

This clone has only one observation. This sequence joins TRBV18 and TRBJ1-2; no firm D call. In germline, CDR1 is KGHSH, CDR2 LQKENI. V was pared by 6 bases and J by 0 bases, with 11 bases between. The CDR3 sequence is 14 residues long. The CDR3 DNA reads TGTGCCAGCTCCCCGGAGGGTGCTAACTATGGCTACACCTTC. It is translated as CASSPEGANYGYTF.

The chain combines TRBV5-5 with TRBJ1-6, with TRBD1 as a possible D gene (5 bases). The CDR3 extends over 14 amino acids. Germline CDR1 SGHKS, CDR2 YYEKEE (reference sequence). V was trimmed by 0 bases and J by 9 bases, leaving 10 bases between them. The CDR3 is CASSLAGHSSPLHF. The CDR3 nucleotides read TGTGCCAGCAGCTTGGCAGGGCACAGTTCACCCCTCCACTTT.

The rearrangement joins TRBV6-6 to TRBJ2-2, with TRBD2 as a possible D gene (5 bases). This CDR3 has 13 residues. Trimming took 9 bases from V and 0 from J, leaving 8 bases between them. Germline V gene data show CDR1 as MNHNY and CDR2 as SVGAGI (reference sequence). The CDR3 region is CASEEANTGELFF. In DNA, the CDR3 is TGTGCCAGTGAGGAGGCGAACACCGGGGAGCTGTTTTTT.

The chain combines TRBV5-4 with TRBJ1-1; D gene ambiguous. Germline CDR1 and CDR2: SGHNT and YYREEE (reference sequence). The CDR3 has 15 amino acids. The V and J ends lost 4 bases and 1 base respectively, with 14 bases between them. The CDR3 sequence is CASSEGGSRNTEAFF. The CDR3 DNA reads TGTGCCAGCAGCGAAGGAGGAAGTAGGAACACTGAAGCTTTCTTT.

This clone was seen a handful of times. The V and J genes are TRBV5-1 and TRBJ2-5; D is perhaps TRBD1 (7 bases). Between the trimmed V and J ends, which lost 5 bases and 2 bases, there was a span of 10 bases. The CDR3 sequence is 13 residues long. Germline V gene data show CDR1 as SGHRS and CDR2 as YFSETQ. The CDR3: CASRRGQQETQYF. The CDR3 nucleotides are TGCGCCAGCAGGCGGGGACAGCAAGAGACCCAGTACTTC.

The chain combines TRBV5-5 with TRBJ2-7; 12 bases match TRBD1. Trimming at V came to 6 bases and at J to 4 bases, leaving 17 bases not matched to a gene. CDR3 length equals 18 residues. Germline V lookup: CDR1 SGHKS, CDR2 YYEKEE (reference sequence). CDR3 sequence reads: CASTLTWDRGPTLYEQYF. DNA of the CDR3: TGTGCCAGCACCCTAACCTGGGACAGGGGGCCTACCCTATACGAGCAGTACTTC.

The V and J genes are TRBV27 and TRBJ2-7; 7 bases match TRBD1. Germline V gene data show CDR1 as MNHEY and CDR2 as SMNVEV (reference sequence). V was clipped by 4 bases and J by 2 bases; unmatched bases: 5. There are 14 residues in the CDR3. The CDR3 here is CASSSRDRTYEQYF. Written as DNA, the CDR3 is TGTGCCAGCAGTTCCCGGGACAGAACCTACGAGCAGTACTTC.

This rearrangement joins TRBV27 to TRBJ1-2, with 9 bases matching TRBD1. With V trimmed by 6 bases and J by 1 base, 9 bases remained unmatched. Per the germline V gene, CDR1 is MNHEY and CDR2 is SMNVEV (reference sequence). The CDR3 sequence is 16 residues long. CDR3 bases: TGTGCCAGCAGAACCGGGACAGGGTTGTATAACTATGGCTACACCTTC. Residues: CASRTGTGLYNYGYTF.

The V and J genes are TRBV6-1 and TRBJ2-3; D is possibly TRBD2 (5 bases). CDR1 is MNHNS, CDR2 SASEGT, per germline. Trimming left V 7 bases short and J 2 bases short, with 7 bases between. CDR3 size: 12 residues. CDR3 sequence reads: CASTGDTDTQYF. CDR3 nucleotide sequence: TGTGCCAGCACCGGGGACACAGATACGCAGTATTTT.

V is TRBV5-1 and J is TRBJ1-1; 10 bases map to TRBD1. The CDR3 covers 18 residues. Trimming at V came to 3 bases and at J to 0 bases, leaving 11 bases not matched to a gene. CDR1 is SGHRS, CDR2 YFSETQ, per germline. Written as DNA, the CDR3 is TGCGCCAGCAGCTGGAGGGACAGGGGTACTTGGGTGAACACTGAAGCTTTCTTT. This translates into CASSWRDRGTWVNTEAFF.

The chain uses TRBV9 and TRBJ1-1; weak D call: TRBD1 (6 bases). Germline loops: CDR1 SGDLS, CDR2 YYNGEE. The CDR3 sequence is 15 residues long. Trimming pared 3 bases from V and 3 bases from J, leaving 15 bases between. This CDR3 is CASSGAGARYTEAFF. CDR3 sequence (DNA): TGTGCCAGCAGCGGGGCGGGGGCGAGGTACACTGAAGCTTTCTTT.